Sequencing of this T cell receptor beta chain was carried out in a study of response to subunit inactivated influenza vaccine. General observations from the study: The authors suggested that every seasonal influenza vaccination recruits few new T cells.

This clonotype was seen repeatedly, ten times or more. The antigen remains undetermined. TCRdb reprocessed the RT-PCR reads via MiXCR and lists one record per CDR3 protein. The table includes about 700,000 distinct CDR3 sequences, 14% detected once. Germline CDR1 is SGHAT and CDR2 is FQDESV (reference sequence). The CDR3 has 14 amino acids. Trimming pared 8 bases from V and 3 bases from J, leaving 16 bases between. The chain couples TRBV11-1 to TRBJ1-1, with D unclear. The TCR comes from a man in his fifties who received an inactivated influenza vaccine. Sequencing was performed on PBMCs from blood, taken 14 to 15 days before vaccination. This CDR3 reads CASRGSLIHTEAFF. For the CDR3, the DNA is TGTGCCAGCCGCGGCAGCCTAATCCACACTGAAGCTTTCTTT. Supplemented by reference TRBV11-1 and TRBJ1-1, the full variable domain reads EAEVAQSPRYKITEKSQAVAFWCDPISGHATLYWYRQILGQGPELLVQFQDESVVDDSQLPKDRFSAERLKGVDSTLKIQPAELGDSAMYLCASRGSLIHTEAFFGQGTRLTVV.